The sequence of this T cell receptor beta chain was determined in a study of CD8+ T cells in alopecia areata. A remark on this clone: The antigen is unknown.

After isolation, RNA underwent reverse transcription to generate cDNA as the sequencing template. Using immunoSEQ multiplex PCR, the repertoire was profiled, and TCRdb retains in-frame clones only, with some absent. The sample has roughly 150,000 clones, around 47% seen once; the top ten hold around 7%. CDR3 length: 12 amino acids. Per the germline V gene, CDR1 is SQVTM and CDR2 is ANQGSEA. Deletions cut 3 bases from V and 6 bases from J, with 12 bases between. Study-wide points: Possibly as an HLA-related effect, TCR sharing across patients appeared less clear than in mice.

The TCR was taken from a human donor with alopecia areata. J is TRBJ2-7 and V is TRBV29-1; no reliable D call. Sample: CD4+ T cells sorted from blood. CDR3 protein: CSVEIQTSEQYF. CDR3 DNA sequence: TGCAGCGTTGAGATCCAAACGAGCGAGCAGTACTTC.